The 12 T cell receptor beta chains below come from one sample, sequenced in a study of blood T cell repertoires in COVID-19. Produced via immunoSEQ multiplex PCR; TCRdb's table is partial and in-frame only. Of roughly 140,000 clones listed, 70% to 90% are singletons. Sequences were obtained from peripheral blood. The receptors were sampled from an older man with acute or convalescent COVID-19.

The chain is built from TRBV11-3 and TRBJ2-1; D is unclear. Germline loops: CDR1 SGHNT, CDR2 YENEEA. The length of the CDR3 is 13 residues. The V and J ends lost 0 bases and 6 bases respectively, with 6 bases between them. CDR3 in DNA: TGTGCCAGCAGCTTAGATAGCTTCAATGAGCAGTTCTTC. Translated: CASSLDSFNEQFF.

J is TRBJ2-7 and V is TRBV18; 10 bases match TRBD2. Trimming removed 0 bases from V and 4 bases from J; junction bases left unmatched: 6. CDR1 is KGHSH, CDR2 LQKENI, per germline. This CDR3 spans 16 amino acids. The CDR3 nucleotides read TGTGCCAGCTCACCACCGAGCGGGAGGGCCTGGTACGAGCAGTACTTC. Encoded protein: CASSPPSGRAWYEQYF.

This chain uses TRBV4-3 with TRBJ2-1, with TRBD2 as a possible D gene (6 bases). Germline CDR1 and CDR2: LGHNA and YSLEER. The CDR3 consists of 17 residues. Trimming took off 2 bases at V and 1 base at J, with 15 bases between the two ends. The CDR3 DNA reads as TGCGCCAGCAGCCAATCCCTAGCAGGAGGGTCCTACAATGAGCAGTTCTTC. Translating it yields CASSQSLAGGSYNEQFF.

The chain is built from TRBV7-9 and TRBJ2-7; D is perhaps TRBD2 (7 bases). Germline CDR1 reads SEHNR; CDR2 reads FQNEAQ (reference sequence). This CDR3 has 18 residues. Between the trimmed V and J ends, which lost 2 bases and 1 base, there was a span of 21 bases. This CDR3 reads CASSLRGGRDYRSYEQYF. CDR3 bases: TGTGCCAGCAGCTTAAGGGGGGGCCGGGACTACCGTTCCTACGAGCAGTACTTC. The whole variable domain, remainder taken from reference TRBV7-9 and TRBJ2-7, is DTGVSQNPRHKITKRGQNVTFRCDPISEHNRLYWYRQTLGQGPEFLTYFQNEAQLEKSRLLSDRFSAERPKGSFSTLEIQRTEQGDSAMYLCASSLRGGRDYRSYEQYFGPGTRLTVT.

The chain combines TRBV28 with TRBJ2-1, with a possible D match to TRBD1 (6 bases). CDR1 MDHEN and CDR2 SYDVKM come from the germline V gene. This CDR3 comprises 15 residues. The V gene lost 5 bases and the J gene lost 0 bases, with 11 bases spanning the gap. CDR3 amino acids: CASSAQGSSYNEQFF. The CDR3 DNA is TGTGCCAGCAGTGCCCAGGGGAGCTCCTACAATGAGCAGTTCTTC. Combining the CDR3 with reference TRBV28 and TRBJ2-1 gives the whole variable domain DVKVTQSSRYLVKRTGEKVFLECVQDMDHENMFWYRQDPGLGLRLIYFSYDVKMKEKGDIPEGYSVSREKKERFSLILESASTNQTSMYLCASSAQGSSYNEQFFGPGTRLTVL.

This chain links TRBV7-3 with TRBJ2-5, with 7 bases identical to TRBD2. This CDR3 is built from 13 residues. The trim removed 3 bases at V and 7 bases at J, leaving 5 bases unmatched. Germline V gene lookup returns CDR1 SGHTA and CDR2 FQGTGA. CDR3 amino acids: CASSFRDYGTQYF. The DNA of the CDR3 is TGTGCCAGCAGCTTCCGGGACTATGGGACCCAGTACTTC.

This clone is a singleton in its sample. CDR3 amino acids: CATSPGQVPYGYTF. The CDR3 DNA reads TGTGCCACCAGCCCAGGACAGGTTCCCTATGGCTACACCTTC. The chain employs TRBV15 and TRBJ1-2, with 7 nucleotides matching TRBD1. Germline-derived CDR1 and CDR2 are LNHNV and YYDKDF (reference sequence). The CDR3 extends over 14 amino acids. The V gene end was trimmed by 5 bases and the J gene end by 4 bases; junction bases not matched to a gene: 7.

This chain uses TRBV27 with TRBJ2-7; 8 nucleotides line up with TRBD1. Germline CDR1 MNHEY, CDR2 SMNVEV (reference sequence). CDR3 length equals 16 residues. The V segment lost 5 bases and the J segment 1 base; nucleotides outside the gene matches: 10. Here the CDR3 DNA reads TGTGCCAGCAGTATTGCCAAGGACAGGGCATCCTACGAGCAGTACTTC. Protein sequence: CASSIAKDRASYEQYF.

The chain carries TRBV5-4 and TRBJ1-2, with D perhaps TRBD1 (5 bases). Per germline, CDR1 SGHNT and CDR2 YYREEE (reference sequence). There are 14 residues in the CDR3. Trimming removed 4 bases at V and 2 bases at J, with 12 bases between. The CDR3 nucleotides read TGTGCCAGCAGCCGACGGCAGGGAAACTATGGCTACACCTTC. Translation: CASSRRQGNYGYTF.

The chain couples TRBV28 to TRBJ2-1; TRBD2 matches 11 bases. Germline trimming cut 10 bases from V and 5 bases from J; bases unmatched to any gene: 7. The CDR3 is 14 amino acids. Germline V CDR1 and CDR2: MDHEN, SYDVKM. The CDR3 here is CATNGLAGDNEQFF. CDR3 DNA: TGTGCCACCAATGGACTAGCGGGTGACAATGAGCAGTTCTTC.

The chain combines TRBV28 with TRBJ1-2, with 10 bases aligning to TRBD1. CDR3 length: 14 residues. Germline CDR1 is MDHEN and CDR2 is SYDVKM. With 5 bases clipped from V and 8 bases from J, the junction kept 8 bases outside the gene matches. CDR3 residues: CASSEETGGRGYTF. The CDR3, as DNA: TGTGCCAGCAGTGAGGAGACAGGGGGCAGGGGCTACACCTTC.

The gene calls are TRBV5-6 and TRBJ2-7; 10 positions match TRBD2. The CDR3 has 17 residues. Germline V lookup: CDR1 SGHDT, CDR2 YYEEEE. With V trimmed by 0 bases and J by 2 bases, 8 bases remained unmatched. CDR3 DNA: TGTGCCAGCAGCTTGGGGCTAGCGGGAGTTCAGGCCTACGAGCAGTACTTC. Translation gives CASSLGLAGVQAYEQYF.